Following are 14 T cell receptor beta chains from one sample sequenced in a study of T-cell memory formation after mild COVID-19. A single record per CDR3 protein comes from TCRdb applying MiXCR to the 5' RACE reads. The sample has a few hundred thousand distinct CDR3 sequences; about 20% are singletons. Source material: PBMCs or a T cell subset sorted from them (not recorded which). The source is an adult woman who had mild COVID-19 (a few samples of this study predate the infection). Cell type and time point are not known.

This clonotype has at least ten counts. V and J are TRBV5-1 and TRBJ1-2, with TRBD1 matching over 8 bases. The CDR3 is 14 amino acids. V shed 4 bases, J shed 4 bases, and the junction held 6 bases outside the gene matches. The V gene's germline CDR1 is SGHRS and CDR2 YFSETQ. CDR3 nucleotides: TGCGCCAGCAGCAGAGAGGGACAGGTCTATGGCTACACCTTC. Its protein product is CASSREGQVYGYTF.

This clonotype was recorded a few times. The rearrangement uses TRBV11-2 and TRBJ2-2; D remains ambiguous. CDR1 is SGHAT, CDR2 FQNNGV, per germline. Trimming removed 4 bases from V and 3 bases from J, with 12 bases in between. CDR3 size: 15 residues. CDR3 region: CASSSRPEYTGELFF. For the CDR3, the DNA is TGTGCCAGCAGCTCGAGACCAGAGTACACCGGGGAGCTGTTTTTT.

This clonotype was detected ten times or more. The rearrangement uses TRBV6-5 and TRBJ2-3; D possibly uses TRBD1 or TRBD2 (5 bases each). Trimming took 5 bases from V and 0 from J, leaving 12 bases between them. The CDR3 loop spans 15 amino acids. Per the germline V gene, CDR1 is MNHEY and CDR2 is SVGAGI. CDR3 nucleotide sequence: TGTGCCAGCAGTCCTCAGGGAGCGAGCACAGATACGCAGTATTTT. It translates to CASSPQGASTDTQYF.

This clonotype was observed once. This chain uses TRBV7-6 with TRBJ1-5, with a weak D call TRBD1 (6 bases). With 4 bases removed from V and 7 bases from J, the gap between germline ends came to 14 bases. This CDR3 has 14 amino acids. CDR1 SGHVS and CDR2 FNYEAQ come from the germline V gene. The CDR3 coding sequence is TGTGCCAGCAGCTATGGGGGCCCTAACCAGCCCCAGCATTTT. Translation: CASSYGGPNQPQHF.

This clonotype was counted between two and nine times. The chain couples TRBV20-1 to TRBJ2-1; D gene unclear. Trimming took 5 bases from V and 6 from J, leaving 17 bases between them. CDR3 size: 14 residues. The V gene's germline CDR1 is DFQATT and CDR2 SNEGSKA (reference sequence). CDR3 protein: CSAAWVSGVNEQFF. DNA of the CDR3: TGCAGTGCTGCGTGGGTTTCAGGTGTCAATGAGCAGTTCTTC.

The chain is built from TRBV7-9 and TRBJ1-1; D perhaps matches TRBD1 (6 bases). Germline V gene data show CDR1 as SEHNR and CDR2 as FQNEAQ (reference sequence). CDR3 length equals 17 residues. Trimming took 4 bases from V and 0 from J, leaving 18 bases between them. CDR3 amino acids: CASSSTLQGYMNTEAFF. For the CDR3, the DNA is TGTGCCAGCAGCTCGACCCTACAGGGATATATGAACACTGAAGCTTTCTTT.

This clonotype was counted a few times. The chain uses TRBV10-3 and TRBJ1-4, with D unclear. The length of the CDR3 is 14 residues. From germline, CDR1 is ENHRY and CDR2 SYGVKD. The V end lost 4 bases, the J end lost 0 bases, and 6 bases lay between the germline ends. CDR3 in amino acids: CAISVGATNEKLFF. In DNA, the CDR3 is TGTGCCATCAGTGTAGGAGCAACTAATGAAAAACTGTTTTTT.

The V call is TRBV20-1, the J call TRBJ2-2; no clear D. The germline V gene encodes CDR1 DFQATT and CDR2 SNEGSKA (reference sequence). The CDR3 totals 13 residues. Trimming pared 3 bases from V and 3 bases from J, leaving 8 bases between. The chain's CDR3 is CSARGSDTGELFF. The CDR3 DNA reads as TGCAGTGCTAGGGGGTCGGACACCGGGGAGCTGTTTTTT.

The V gene is TRBV3-1, the J gene TRBJ1-1, with a weak D call TRBD1 (5 bases). V was shortened by 3 bases and J by 4 bases, with 12 bases between the two germline ends. The CDR3 runs 14 residues. The germline V gene encodes CDR1 LGHDT and CDR2 YNNKEL (reference sequence). DNA for the CDR3: TGTGCCAGCAGCCAGGGGCGGCGAATCACTGAAGCTTTCTTT. It yields the protein CASSQGRRITEAFF.

This clonotype was counted a few times. The rearrangement joins TRBV20-1 to TRBJ1-1; the D gene is possibly TRBD1 (5 bases). The V end was cut by 3 bases, the J end by 4 bases, with 12 bases between. Germline assignment: CDR1 DFQATT and CDR2 SNEGSKA (reference sequence). The length of the CDR3 is 13 residues. Here the CDR3 reads CSASRQSGTEAFF. The CDR3 DNA sequence: TGCAGTGCTAGCAGACAGTCGGGCACTGAAGCTTTCTTT.

The rearrangement links TRBV4-2 to TRBJ1-2; D might be TRBD1 (6 bases). V was trimmed by 2 bases and J by 7 bases, leaving 14 bases between them. CDR3 length: 14 residues. Germline V CDR1 and CDR2: LGHNA, YNFKEQ. The chain's CDR3 is CASSQSKGDTGYTF. DNA of the CDR3: TGTGCCAGCAGCCAAAGCAAAGGGGACACTGGCTACACCTTC.

The V and J genes are TRBV29-1 and TRBJ2-7, with 10 bases identical to TRBD1. The germline V gene has CDR1 SQVTM and CDR2 ANQGSEA. This CDR3 is 13 amino acids long. J was trimmed by 2 bases and V by 5 bases; bases with no gene match: 3. The CDR3 DNA reads TGCAGCGTTAAGACAGGGGGCCCCTACGAGCAGTACTTC. It encodes CSVKTGGPYEQYF.

This clonotype was found a few times. This chain's CDR3 is CASSPGPPRGTQYF. CDR3 DNA sequence: TGTGCCAGCAGCCCAGGGCCCCCCCGTGGGACCCAGTACTTC. J is TRBJ2-5 and V is TRBV14, with D possibly matching TRBD1 (5 bases). V lost 4 bases and J 7 bases, leaving 16 bases between the germline ends. CDR1 and CDR2 from the germline V gene are SGHDN and FVKESK. There are 14 residues in the CDR3.

This clonotype was observed a few times. The chain has TRBV7-9 and TRBJ1-1; D is undetermined. CDR1 is SEHNR, CDR2 FQNEAQ, per germline (reference sequence). Trimming stripped 8 bases from V and 3 bases from J, with 10 bases between. The CDR3 spans 12 residues. In nucleotides, the CDR3 is TGTGCCAGCGCCGGGATTCACACTGAAGCTTTCTTT. Amino acids: CASAGIHTEAFF.